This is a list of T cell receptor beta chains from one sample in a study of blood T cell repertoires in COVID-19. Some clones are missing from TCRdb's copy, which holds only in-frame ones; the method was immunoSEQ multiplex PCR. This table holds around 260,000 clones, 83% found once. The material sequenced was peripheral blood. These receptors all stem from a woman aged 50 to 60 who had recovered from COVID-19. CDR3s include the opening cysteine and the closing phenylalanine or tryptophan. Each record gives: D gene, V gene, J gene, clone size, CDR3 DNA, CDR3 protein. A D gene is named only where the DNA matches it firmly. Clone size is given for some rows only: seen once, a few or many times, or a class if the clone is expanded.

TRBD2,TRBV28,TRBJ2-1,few,TGTGCCACCGAAGCTAGGGGACTAAGGAATGAGCAGTTCTTC,CATEARGLRNEQFF
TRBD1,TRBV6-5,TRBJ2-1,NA,TGTGCCAGCAGTTACCCTGCCGGGACAGGGCCGAATGAGCAGTTCTTC,CASSYPAGTGPNEQFF
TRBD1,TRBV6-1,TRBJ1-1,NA,TGTGCCAGCAGTGACAGGGGGAGTGCTGAAGCTTTCTTT,CASSDRGSAEAFF
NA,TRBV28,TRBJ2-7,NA,TGTGCCAGCAGCAACGGGCGTGGAGCCGGGGACGAGCAGTACTTC,CASSNGRGAGDEQYF
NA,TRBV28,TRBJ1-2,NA,TGTGCCAGCAGCGACTACAACTATGGCTACACCTTC,CASSDYNYGYTF
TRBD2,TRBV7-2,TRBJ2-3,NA,TGTGCCAGCAGCTTTGCAACCGGACTAGGAGGGGATACGCAGTATTTT,CASSFATGLGGDTQYF
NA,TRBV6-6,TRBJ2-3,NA,TGTGCCAGCAGTCCCCACGGGGGGCGGGCAAACTCAGATACGCAGTATTTT,CASSPHGGRANSDTQYF
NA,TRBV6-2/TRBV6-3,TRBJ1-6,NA,TGTGCCAGCAGTTCTCAAAGGGGGTCACCCCTCCACTTT,CASSSQRGSPLHF
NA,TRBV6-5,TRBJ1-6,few,TGTGCCAGCAGCTCCGGGACTTATAATTCACCCCTCCACTTT,CASSSGTYNSPLHF
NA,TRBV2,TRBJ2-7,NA,TGTGCCAGCACCGACAGATACGAGCAGTACTTC,CASTDRYEQYF
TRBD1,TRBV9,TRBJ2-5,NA,TGTGCCAGCAGCTCTAGGACAGGGATGGAGACCCAGTACTTC,CASSSRTGMETQYF
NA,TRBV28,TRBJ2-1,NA,TGTGCCAGCAGTACTAGCGCCGGGACAGGAGACAATGAGCAGTTCTTC,CASSTSAGTGDNEQFF
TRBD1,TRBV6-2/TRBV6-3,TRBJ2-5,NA,TGTGCCAGCAGTTACCCCCTTGGACAGGCCAACCAAGAGACCCAGTACTTC,CASSYPLGQANQETQYF
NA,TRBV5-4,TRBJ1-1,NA,TGTGCCAGCAGCTTCTCAGGGGTAGACACTGAAGCTTTCTTT,CASSFSGVDTEAFF
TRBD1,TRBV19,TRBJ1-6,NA,TGTGCCAGTAGTATTCTGTCCGGGACAGGGGAATCACCCCTCCACTTT,CASSILSGTGESPLHF
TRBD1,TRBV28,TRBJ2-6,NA,TGTGCCAGCAGTTTCTGGGGACAGGCTGGGGCCAACGTCCTGACTTTC,CASSFWGQAGANVLTF